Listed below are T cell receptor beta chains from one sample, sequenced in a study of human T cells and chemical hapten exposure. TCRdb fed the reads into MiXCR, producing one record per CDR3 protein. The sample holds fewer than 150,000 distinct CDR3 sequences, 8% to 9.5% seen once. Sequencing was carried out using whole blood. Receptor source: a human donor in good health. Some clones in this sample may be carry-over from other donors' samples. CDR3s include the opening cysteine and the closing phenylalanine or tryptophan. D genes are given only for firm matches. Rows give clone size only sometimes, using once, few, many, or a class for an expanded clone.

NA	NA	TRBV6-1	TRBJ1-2	TGTTCCAGCAGCAATCAGGGAAACTATGGCTACACCTTC	CSSSNQGNYGYTF
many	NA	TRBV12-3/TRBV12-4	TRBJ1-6	TGTGCCAGCAGCCCACAGGGTACAGAGAATTCACCCCTCCACTTT	CASSPQGTENSPLHF
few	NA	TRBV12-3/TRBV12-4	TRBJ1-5	TGTGCCAGCAGTTTAGGGGGGGGGATCGGCCAGCCCCAGCATTTT	CASSLGGGIGQPQHF
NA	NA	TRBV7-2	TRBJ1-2	TGTGCCAGCAGTCGACAGGATTCTAACTATGGCTACACCTTC	CASSRQDSNYGYTF
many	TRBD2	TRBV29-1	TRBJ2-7	TGCAGCGTCCTAGAGCGGGGGTACGAGCAGTACTTC	CSVLERGYEQYF
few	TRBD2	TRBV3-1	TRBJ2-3	TGTGCCAGCAGCCAGATGGCCGGGAGGACGGCTAGCACAGATACGCAGTATTTT	CASSQMAGRTASTDTQYF
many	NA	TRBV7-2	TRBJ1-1	TGTGCCAGCAGCCCCCCTATGTGGGCTGAAGCTTTCTTT	CASSPPMWAEAFF
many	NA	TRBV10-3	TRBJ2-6	TGTGCCATCAGTGACACCGAGGGGGGGCCGAGGACTTTC	CAISDTEGGPRTF
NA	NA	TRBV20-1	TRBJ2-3	TGCAGCGGGGGAACTAGCACAGATACGCAGTATTTT	CSGGTSTDTQYF
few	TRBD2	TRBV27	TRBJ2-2	TGTGCCAGCAGTCCTCGACTAGCGGGAGGGGGGGAGCTGTTTTTT	CASSPRLAGGGELFF
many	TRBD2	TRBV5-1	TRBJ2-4	TGCGCCAGCAGCTCTAGCGGCGCTACCAAAAACATTCAGTACTTC	CASSSSGATKNIQYF
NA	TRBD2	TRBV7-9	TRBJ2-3	TGTGCCAGCAGCTCCTGGACTAGCGGGAATGCAGATACGCAGTATTTT	CASSSWTSGNADTQYF
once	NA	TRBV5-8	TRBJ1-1	TGTGCCAGCAGCTTGTTGAGAACCCAGGGGAGAGCTTTCTTT	CASSLLRTQGRAFF
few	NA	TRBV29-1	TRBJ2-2	TGCAGCGTATCCGGGACGGCGAACACCGGGGAGCTGTTTTTT	CSVSGTANTGELFF
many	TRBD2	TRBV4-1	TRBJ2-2	TGCGCCAGCAGCCAAGAGCCGGGACTAGCGCTGAACACCGGGGAGCTGTTTTTT	CASSQEPGLALNTGELFF
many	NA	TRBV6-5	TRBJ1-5	TGTGCCAGCAGCCCTATACAGGGCAGCAATCAGCCCCAGCATTTT	CASSPIQGSNQPQHF
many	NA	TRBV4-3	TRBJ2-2	TGCGCCAGCAGCCAGAATGGACAGTTAAACACCGGGGAGCTGTTTTTT	CASSQNGQLNTGELFF
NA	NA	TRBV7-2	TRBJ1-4	TGTGCCAGCCACCCCGGAACAGGTGAAAAACTGTTTTTT	CASHPGTGEKLFF
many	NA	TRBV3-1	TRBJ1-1	TGTGCCAGCAGCCAAGATGAGGGTGAAGAAGCTTTCTTT	CASSQDEGEEAFF
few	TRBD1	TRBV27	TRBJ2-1	TGTGCCAGCAGTTTGACGGGACAGGGCCTCAATGAGCAGTTCTTC	CASSLTGQGLNEQFF
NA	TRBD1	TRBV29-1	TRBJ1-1	TGCAGCGTTGAAGATCGCAACAGGGGGAGTTTTGAAGCTTTCTTT	CSVEDRNRGSFEAFF
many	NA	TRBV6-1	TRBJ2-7	TGTGCCAGCAGCTTGGCCGGGAAATCCTACGAGCAGTACTTC	CASSLAGKSYEQYF